These 23 T cell receptor beta chains were all obtained from the same sample, sequenced in a study of T cells after yellow fever vaccination. TCRdb fed the 5' RACE reads into MiXCR, producing one record per CDR3 protein. Among about 160,000 distinct CDR3 sequences, almost 7% were seen once, and the ten largest hold approximately 2.5%. The sample in question was CD4+ T cells sorted from PBMCs, obtained 4 to 5 days after the first yellow fever vaccination. These receptor sequences come from a young man who received the YFV17D yellow fever vaccine.

This rearrangement joins TRBV7-2 to TRBJ2-7, with D possibly being TRBD1 or TRBD2 (6 bases each). The CDR3 loop spans 13 amino acids. Germline loops: CDR1 SGHTA, CDR2 FQGNSA. V gave up 8 bases and J gave up 5 bases, with 16 bases separating them. The CDR3 DNA is TGTGCCAGCCTAAAGGGGGGATTAGACGAGCAGTACTTC. It encodes CASLKGGLDEQYF.

This clonotype was detected a few times. The V gene is TRBV5-1, the J gene TRBJ1-4, with TRBD1 as a possible D gene (5 bases). The V gene lost 4 bases and the J gene lost 7 bases, with 17 bases spanning the gap. The CDR3 sequence is 15 residues long. Germline V gives CDR1 SGHRS, CDR2 YFSETQ. The CDR3 coding sequence is TGCGCCAGCAGCCTTGGACAAGGCCCGTCTGAAAAACTGTTTTTT. Its translation is CASSLGQGPSEKLFF.

There are many counts of this clonotype. V and J are TRBV12-3 or TRBV12-4 and TRBJ1-1; D perhaps matches TRBD1 (6 bases). The V end lost 2 bases, the J end lost 0 bases, and 7 bases lay between the germline ends. This CDR3 comprises 14 residues. The CDR3 DNA sequence: TGTGCCAGCAGTTTACAGGGGATGAACACTGAAGCTTTCTTT. It is translated as CASSLQGMNTEAFF.

This clonotype was counted at least ten times. CDR3 amino acids: CASSLEGQKTGELFF. The CDR3 bases are TGTGCCAGCAGCTTAGAAGGCCAAAAGACCGGGGAGCTGTTTTTT. The chain has TRBV7-6 and TRBJ2-2; D gene uncertain. The germline V and J ends were trimmed by 1 base and 5 bases, with 11 bases remaining between them. Germline CDR1 SGHVS, CDR2 FNYEAQ. CDR3 length equals 15 residues.

This clonotype was found a few times. The V and J genes are TRBV7-2 and TRBJ2-4; 9 bases match TRBD2. Germline CDR1 reads SGHTA; CDR2 reads FQGNSA. This CDR3 contains 15 residues. Unmatched junction bases numbered 5, after V lost 3 bases and J lost 5 bases. This CDR3 reads CASSFSGGPENIQYF. The CDR3 DNA follows: TGTGCCAGCAGCTTCAGCGGGGGGCCGGAAAACATTCAGTACTTC.

In this sample, this clonotype turned up many times. This sequence joins TRBV5-1 and TRBJ2-3, with TRBD1 matching 7 bases. The junction had 7 bases not matched to a gene; V was cut back by 2 bases and J by 1 base. Germline CDR1 SGHRS, CDR2 YFSETQ. The CDR3 runs to 16 residues. The DNA of the CDR3 is TGCGCCAGCAGCTTAAACAGGGGCGAGGGCACAGATACGCAGTATTTT. This codes for CASSLNRGEGTDTQYF.

This clonotype was seen a few times. The genes are TRBV7-3 and TRBJ2-1; D gene unclear. The CDR3 sequence is 14 residues long. Germline V CDR1 and CDR2: SGHTA, FQGTGA. V dropped 5 bases and J dropped 7 bases, with 15 bases sitting between them. For the CDR3, the DNA is TGTGCCAGCAGCCAGACCTTGGTTGGGAATGAGCAGTTCTTC. This sequence encodes CASSQTLVGNEQFF.

The V and J genes are TRBV20-1 and TRBJ2-7, with 10 bases lining up with TRBD1. CDR1 and CDR2 from the germline V gene are DFQATT and SNEGSKA (reference sequence). The CDR3 has 12 amino acids. The CDR3 loop reads CTAGQGVHEQYF. CDR3 coding DNA: TGCACCGCCGGACAGGGGGTCCACGAGCAGTACTTC.

This clonotype appeared many times. The chain carries TRBV12-3 or TRBV12-4 and TRBJ2-7; no clear D. V lost 5 bases and J 3 bases, leaving 11 bases between the germline ends. The CDR3 has 13 residues. CDR3 nucleotides: TGTGCCAGCAGTCCTACAGCGTTCTACGAGCAGTACTTC. As protein: CASSPTAFYEQYF.

This clonotype has ten or more counts. This chain connects TRBV5-1 to TRBJ2-2, with D possibly TRBD2 on 7 matching bases. Germline V gives CDR1 SGHRS, CDR2 YFSETQ. The CDR3 has 16 residues. Trimming took off 7 bases at V and 6 bases at J, with 22 bases between the two ends. CDR3 in DNA: TGCGCCAGCCTACCGGGGGGCGGACCGGTCCCCGGGGAGCTGTTTTTT. Encoded protein: CASLPGGGPVPGELFF.

This clonotype was picked up many times. The chain combines TRBV30 with TRBJ2-3; D is unresolved. Germline values: CDR1 GTSNPN, CDR2 SVGIG (reference sequence). The length of the CDR3 is 12 residues. V lost 4 bases and J lost 0, with 5 bases in between. CDR3 in amino acids: CAWKTSTDTQYF. The CDR3 DNA reads TGTGCCTGGAAGACTAGCACAGATACGCAGTATTTT.

This clonotype was counted at least ten times. The V call is TRBV5-1, the J call TRBJ2-1, with 12 positions matching TRBD1. CDR1 is SGHRS and CDR2 is YFSETQ in the germline V gene. The trim removed 5 bases at V and 7 bases at J, leaving 19 bases unmatched. CDR3 length: 19 residues. The CDR3 region has the DNA TGCGCCAGCAGGAGTTGGGACAGGGGGCGATTATTTTCATGGAATGAGCAGTTCTTC. Translated, it gives CASRSWDRGRLFSWNEQFF.

The chain has TRBV27 and TRBJ1-1, with a possible D match to TRBD1 (5 bases). CDR1 and CDR2 (germline): MNHEY, SMNVEV (reference sequence). The CDR3 length is 15 residues. V was shortened by 5 bases and J by 4 bases, with 17 bases between the two germline ends. CDR3 DNA sequence: TGTGCCAGCAGTGGCCTCCGGGGGAAGGGCACTGAAGCTTTCTTT. It codes for CASSGLRGKGTEAFF.

This clonotype has ten or more counts. The chain couples TRBV12-3 or TRBV12-4 to TRBJ2-1; 8 positions agree with TRBD1. Trimming took 6 bases from V and 7 from J; bases not matched to a gene: 5. This CDR3 region has 13 residues. The CDR3 sequence is CASRQGAGNEQFF. CDR3 sequence (DNA): TGTGCCAGCAGGCAGGGGGCAGGGAATGAGCAGTTCTTC.

This clonotype came up a few times. The chain recombines TRBV18 with TRBJ2-3, with TRBD2 identical over 7 bases. V gave up 2 bases and J gave up 1 base; unmatched junction bases: 3. The CDR3 is 15 residues long. CDR1 and CDR2 (germline): KGHSH, LQKENI. The CDR3, as DNA: TGTGCCAGCTCACCAACAGCGGGGCGCACAGATACGCAGTATTTT. This encodes CASSPTAGRTDTQYF. Combining the CDR3 with reference TRBV18 and TRBJ2-3 gives the whole variable domain NAGVMQNPRHLVRRRGQEARLRCSPMKGHSHVYWYRQLPEEGLKFMVYLQKENIIDESGMPKERFSAEFPKEGPSILRIQQVVRGDSAAYFCASSPTAGRTDTQYFGPGTRLTVL.

This clonotype was counted ten times or more. The chain couples TRBV7-2 to TRBJ2-4; D is ambiguous. The CDR3 has 14 amino acids. V was cut by 2 bases and J by 4 bases, with 9 bases left in between. CDR1 is SGHTA, CDR2 FQGNSA, per germline. The CDR3: CASSLPASKNIQYF. The CDR3, as DNA: TGTGCCAGCAGCTTACCTGCCAGTAAAAACATTCAGTACTTC.

This clonotype was seen a few times. The chain couples TRBV20-1 to TRBJ1-5; 9 bases are shared with TRBD1. The CDR3 has 14 amino acids. With V trimmed by 4 bases and J by 6 bases, 7 bases remained unmatched. Germline lookup yields CDR1 DFQATT and CDR2 SNEGSKA (reference sequence). The CDR3, as DNA: TGCAGTGCTATCCGGGACAGGGCTATTCAGCCCCAGCATTTT. It specifies CSAIRDRAIQPQHF.

This clonotype was recorded a few times. This chain joins TRBV4-2 and TRBJ2-5, with D possibly being TRBD1 (5 bases). Germline CDR1 and CDR2: LGHNA and YNFKEQ. V was trimmed by 0 bases and J by 5 bases, leaving 22 bases between them. The CDR3 contains 18 residues. The CDR3 loop is CASSQDWISTSKGETQYF. CDR3 nucleotide sequence: TGTGCCAGCAGCCAAGATTGGATAAGCACCTCGAAGGGGGAGACCCAGTACTTC.

The chain couples TRBV10-3 to TRBJ2-3; 10 nucleotides line up with TRBD1. Trimming cost V 6 bases and J 4 bases; bases outside gene matches: 7. In germline, CDR1 is ENHRY, CDR2 SYGVKD. This CDR3 comprises 15 residues. Here the CDR3 DNA reads TGTGCCATCAGCTCCCGGGACAGGGGTGCAGATACGCAGTATTTT. The encoded protein is CAISSRDRGADTQYF.

This clonotype appeared a few times. Being one base from a much bigger clone, this may be a read error. The genes are TRBV5-1 and TRBJ2-2; D not resolved. The V end lost 2 bases, the J end lost 1 base, and 9 bases lay between the germline ends. This CDR3 has 15 residues. Germline V gives CDR1 SGHRS, CDR2 YFSETQ. The CDR3 DNA follows: TGCGCCAGCAGCTTCGTGGAGCTGAACACCGGGGAGCTGTTTTTT. Translating gives CASSFVELNTGELFF.

This clonotype occurred a few times. The rearrangement joins TRBV5-4 to TRBJ2-3, with D tentatively TRBD2 (6 bases). V was clipped by 2 bases and J by 1 base, with 14 bases between them. CDR1 is SGHNT, CDR2 YYREEE, per germline (reference sequence). CDR3 length: 16 amino acids. The CDR3 sequence is CASSFPSGGGTDTQYF. The DNA of the CDR3 is TGTGCCAGCAGCTTCCCTAGTGGCGGGGGCACAGATACGCAGTATTTT.

This clonotype was counted once. Possible read error: a much larger clone is one base away. The gene calls are TRBV7-2 and TRBJ1-1; no clear D gene. Germline CDR1 reads SGHTA; CDR2 reads FQGNSA. There are 14 residues in the CDR3. Written as DNA, the CDR3 is TGTGCCAGCAGCCCAGACGTTATGAACACTGAATCTTTCTTT. This codes for CASSPDVMNTESFF.

This clonotype was counted many times. The V gene is TRBV4-3, the J gene TRBJ1-3; D remains ambiguous. V lost 3 bases to trimming and J lost 1 base, with 4 bases between them. CDR3 length: 13 amino acids. Germline V CDR1 and CDR2: LGHNA, YSLEER. The CDR3 loop is CASSQESGNTIYF. DNA for the CDR3: TGCGCCAGCAGCCAGGAGTCTGGAAACACCATATATTTT.